This passage covers 30 T cell receptor beta chains from one sample sequenced in a study of shared clonotypes between healthy human individuals. Sequencing was performed with immunoSEQ multiplex PCR; in TCRdb, only in-frame clones are kept and a portion is missing. The sample shows some 1 million clones, around four fifths of them seen only once. What was sequenced was memory CD4+ T cells sorted from blood. Sample subset: CD45RA-negative fraction. These TCRs come from a man younger than 35 in good health.

V and J are TRBV18 and TRBJ1-5; tentative D call: TRBD1 (6 bases). The V gene's germline CDR1 is KGHSH and CDR2 LQKENI. This CDR3 spans 16 amino acids. V dropped 3 bases and J dropped 0 bases, with 12 bases sitting between them. The CDR3 DNA reads as TGTGCCAGCTCACCGGCGACAGGTAATAGCAATCAGCCCCAGCATTTT. Its translation is CASSPATGNSNQPQHF.

V usage is TRBV5-4 and J usage is TRBJ2-3; D unclear. This CDR3 spans 14 amino acids. Germline values: CDR1 SGHNT, CDR2 YYREEE (reference sequence). With 0 bases removed from V and 3 bases from J, the gap between germline ends came to 8 bases. The CDR3 sequence: CASSLDLATDTQYF. The DNA for the CDR3 is TGTGCCAGCAGCTTGGACCTGGCGACAGATACGCAGTATTTT.

This sequence joins TRBV18 and TRBJ2-4, with D possibly matching TRBD2 (6 bases). CDR3 length equals 15 residues. The germline CDR1 and CDR2 sequences are KGHSH and LQKENI. V lost 6 bases and J 7 bases, leaving 19 bases between the germline ends. CDR3 sequence reads: CASSPPGGLNNIQYF. The CDR3 DNA is TGTGCCAGCTCGCCCCCCGGAGGGCTGAACAACATTCAGTACTTC. Combining the CDR3 with reference TRBV18 and TRBJ2-4 gives the whole variable domain NAGVMQNPRHLVRRRGQEARLRCSPMKGHSHVYWYRQLPEEGLKFMVYLQKENIIDESGMPKERFSAEFPKEGPSILRIQQVVRGDSAAYFCASSPPGGLNNIQYFGAGTRLSVL.

This sequence joins TRBV5-4 and TRBJ2-7; D may correspond to TRBD1 or TRBD2 (6 bases each). CDR1 is SGHNT and CDR2 is YYREEE in the germline V gene (reference sequence). V lost 5 bases to trimming and J lost 5 bases, with 20 bases between them. The CDR3 has 15 residues. CDR3 DNA sequence: TGTGCCAGCAGGGGGGGCGCGGAGTCCGCCGACGAGCAGTACTTC. It is translated as CASRGGAESADEQYF.

V and J are TRBV5-6 and TRBJ2-3, with 7 bases aligning to TRBD1. The CDR3 contains 16 residues. Per the germline V gene, CDR1 is SGHDT and CDR2 is YYEEEE. With 0 bases clipped from V and 2 bases from J, the junction kept 6 bases outside the gene matches. The CDR3 protein is CASSLEGARNTDTQYF. The DNA of the CDR3 is TGTGCCAGCAGCTTGGAGGGGGCCAGGAACACAGATACGCAGTATTTT.

J is TRBJ2-5 and V is TRBV4-3, with D possibly matching TRBD2 (5 bases). Germline CDR1 LGHNA, CDR2 YSLEER. The CDR3 consists of 15 residues. Trimming took off 0 bases at V and 4 bases at J, with 12 bases between the two ends. CDR3 nucleotides: TGCGCCAGCAGCCAAGATTCATGGCTAGCAGAGACCCAGTACTTC. It codes for CASSQDSWLAETQYF.

The rearrangement uses TRBV5-1 and TRBJ2-2; 10 positions agree with TRBD2. V lost 0 bases, J lost 6 bases, and 5 bases stayed unmatched. In germline, CDR1 is SGHRS, CDR2 YFSETQ. This CDR3 has 16 amino acids. As DNA, the CDR3 is TGCGCCAGCAGCTTGGGAGCGGGAGGGCGCTCCGGGGAGCTGTTTTTT. Translated, it gives CASSLGAGGRSGELFF.

This rearrangement joins TRBV5-4 to TRBJ2-1, with D possibly matching TRBD1 (5 bases). The CDR3 sequence is 15 residues long. Trimming cost V 4 bases and J 5 bases, with 16 bases left between them. Germline-derived CDR1 and CDR2 are SGHNT and YYREEE (reference sequence). The CDR3, as DNA: TGTGCCAGCAGCATCAAGGGGCGCGGAAACAATGAGCAGTTCTTC. Its protein product is CASSIKGRGNNEQFF.

The chain employs TRBV7-2 and TRBJ1-6; D is uncertain. This CDR3 has 18 residues. Trimming pared 1 base from V and 6 bases from J, leaving 19 bases between. Germline V gene sequence: CDR1 SGHTA, CDR2 FQGNSA. CDR3 DNA sequence: TGTGCCAGCAGCTTAGTGTCAATGGGCCAGAGAACTAATTCACCCCTCCACTTT. Translation gives CASSLVSMGQRTNSPLHF.

This clone appeared once. Other DNA sequences in the sample encode the same CDR3. V is TRBV5-1 and J is TRBJ2-3; possibly TRBD2 for D (6 bases). CDR3 length equals 15 residues. Between the trimmed V and J ends, which lost 0 bases and 2 bases, there was a span of 10 bases. Germline V gene lookup returns CDR1 SGHRS and CDR2 YFSETQ. CDR3 protein: CASSLAAGFTDTQYF. CDR3 bases: TGCGCCAGCAGCTTGGCTGCGGGGTTCACAGATACGCAGTATTTT.

This chain uses TRBV19 with TRBJ2-7; D unresolved. Germline assignment: CDR1 LNHDA and CDR2 SQIVND (reference sequence). There are 15 residues in the CDR3. The V gene lost 6 bases and the J gene lost 0 bases, with 15 bases spanning the gap. The DNA for the CDR3 is TGTGCCAGTAGCCCACAAGGGATGCACTCCTACGAGCAGTACTTC. Translated, it gives CASSPQGMHSYEQYF.

J is TRBJ2-2 and V is TRBV10-2, with 8 bases identical to TRBD2. Looked up from germline, CDR1 is WSHSY and CDR2 is SAAADI. This CDR3 is 16 amino acids long. V lost 2 bases and J lost 4; bases outside the gene matches: 6. The CDR3 sequence: CASSEREGRTTGELFF. DNA of the CDR3: TGCGCCAGCAGTGAGCGGGAGGGCCGAACCACCGGGGAGCTGTTTTTT.

The rearrangement joins TRBV6-1 to TRBJ2-2; no clear D. The V end lost 6 bases, the J end lost 4 bases, and 15 bases lay between the germline ends. Germline values: CDR1 MNHNS, CDR2 SASEGT. CDR3 length equals 15 residues. This CDR3 reads CASRSDPYPTGELFF. CDR3 sequence (DNA): TGTGCCAGCAGGTCCGACCCCTACCCCACCGGGGAGCTGTTTTTT.

CDR3 bases: TGTGCCAGCAGCGCCTTTGGAACTGGGGCCAACGTCCTGACTTTC. Its translation: CASSAFGTGANVLTF. The chain links TRBV5-6 to TRBJ2-6; D remains unclear. V gave up 4 bases and J gave up 2 bases, with 10 bases separating them. This CDR3 is 15 amino acids long. Germline V gene data show CDR1 as SGHDT and CDR2 as YYEEEE.

This clone was picked up a small number of times. CDR3 coding DNA: TGCGCCAGCAGCCAAGCGGCAGGGGGTAGTTATGAAAAACTGTTTTTT. Its translation: CASSQAAGGSYEKLFF. The chain recombines TRBV4-3 with TRBJ1-4, with 7 positions matching TRBD1. Germline V gives CDR1 LGHNA, CDR2 YSLEER. CDR3 length equals 16 residues. V dropped 1 base and J dropped 6; count of bases not matched to a gene: 8.

The V gene is TRBV28, the J gene TRBJ2-7; D may be TRBD1 (5 bases). CDR3 length: 11 residues. Per the germline V gene, CDR1 is MDHEN and CDR2 is SYDVKM. Trimming removed 10 bases from V and 6 bases from J, with 13 bases in between. In DNA, the CDR3 is TGTGCCATTGGGGCTTGGGTCGAGCAGTACTTC. Protein: CAIGAWVEQYF.

The gene calls are TRBV7-2 and TRBJ2-1, with TRBD2 matching 13 bases. This CDR3 is 16 amino acids long. Germline assignment: CDR1 SGHTA and CDR2 FQGNSA. The V and J ends lost 4 bases and 9 bases, in that order; junction bases with no gene match: 9. The CDR3 bases are TGTGCCAGCAGCTCCACTAGCGGGAGGGCCAAAGGTGAGCAGTTCTTC. Translating gives CASSSTSGRAKGEQFF.

The chain couples TRBV2 to TRBJ1-2; D is unclear. Germline assignment: CDR1 SNHLY and CDR2 FYNNEI. V was shortened by 8 bases and J by 0 bases, with 4 bases between the two germline ends. The CDR3 spans 11 residues. CDR3 loop: CASGSNYGYTF. CDR3 bases: TGTGCCAGCGGATCTAACTATGGCTACACCTTC.

The rearrangement joins TRBV5-6 to TRBJ2-3; TRBD1 might be the D (6 bases). The V and J ends lost 2 bases and 1 base respectively, with 11 bases between them. Germline lookup yields CDR1 SGHDT and CDR2 YYEEEE. The CDR3 runs to 15 residues. This CDR3 reads CASSFWRTGTDTQYF. In DNA, the CDR3 is TGTGCCAGCAGCTTTTGGAGGACAGGCACAGATACGCAGTATTTT.

The V gene is TRBV5-4, the J gene TRBJ2-6; D ambiguous. With 1 base removed from V and 0 bases from J, the gap between germline ends came to 5 bases. CDR3 length equals 15 residues. Germline V gives CDR1 SGHNT, CDR2 YYREEE (reference sequence). CDR3 loop: CASSLKLSGANVLTF. The CDR3 coding sequence is TGTGCCAGCAGCTTGAAGCTCTCTGGGGCCAACGTCCTGACTTTC. Full variable domain (outside the CDR3, taken from reference TRBV5-4 and TRBJ2-6): ETGVTQSPTHLIKTRGQQVTLRCSSQSGHNTVSWYQQALGQGPQFIFQYYREEENGRGNFPPRFSGLQFPNYSSELNVNALELDDSALYLCASSLKLSGANVLTFGAGSRLTVL.

This clone was detected a few times. The chain employs TRBV2 and TRBJ2-1; a weak D match, TRBD2 (6 bases). V gave up 7 bases and J gave up 10 bases, with 20 bases separating them. Germline V lookup: CDR1 SNHLY, CDR2 FYNNEI. CDR3 length equals 14 residues. CDR3 in amino acids: CASNTQRGGEEQFF. The DNA for the CDR3 is TGTGCCAGCAACACCCAAAGGGGAGGAGAAGAGCAGTTCTTC.

V is TRBV5-4 and J is TRBJ1-2; 8 nucleotides align to TRBD1. Germline CDR1 and CDR2: SGHNT and YYREEE (reference sequence). The CDR3 runs to 15 residues. V lost 4 bases to trimming and J lost 2 bases; unmatched junction nucleotides: 7. The CDR3 is CASSPRDRSNYGYTF. DNA of the CDR3: TGTGCCAGCAGCCCCCGGGACAGGTCGAACTATGGCTACACCTTC.

This clone is a singleton in its sample. The chain links TRBV5-1 to TRBJ2-2; D perhaps matches TRBD1 (6 bases). This CDR3 contains 15 residues. Germline lookup yields CDR1 SGHRS and CDR2 YFSETQ. Trimming pared 1 base from V and 1 base from J, leaving 8 bases between. The CDR3 loop is CASSLRGQNTGELFF. The CDR3 DNA follows: TGCGCCAGCAGCTTGCGGGGACAGAACACCGGGGAGCTGTTTTTT.

The table lists this clone with many counts. Other DNA sequences of this sample code for an identical CDR3. This chain uses TRBV6-1 with TRBJ1-6; D is ambiguous. Germline values: CDR1 MNHNS, CDR2 SASEGT. The CDR3 sequence is 12 residues long. Trimming pared 3 bases from V and 6 bases from J, leaving 3 bases between. CDR3 region: CASSDLNSPLHF. CDR3 sequence (DNA): TGTGCCAGCAGTGATCTTAATTCACCCCTCCACTTT.

V usage is TRBV7-3 and J usage is TRBJ2-1, with TRBD1 matching over 9 bases. The CDR3 totals 14 residues. Germline V gene lookup returns CDR1 SGHTA and CDR2 FQGTGA. The V gene end was trimmed by 4 bases and the J gene end by 9 bases; junction bases not matched to a gene: 7. CDR3: CASSSKGQGTEQFF. The CDR3 region has the DNA TGTGCCAGCAGCTCAAAGGGACAGGGAACTGAGCAGTTCTTC.

V usage is TRBV10-3 and J usage is TRBJ1-4; perhaps TRBD1 as D (6 bases). Deletions cut 5 bases from V and 7 bases from J, with 17 bases between. Germline CDR1 and CDR2: ENHRY and SYGVKD. The CDR3 contains 15 residues. CDR3 loop: CAISTSGGKGEKLFF. CDR3 nucleotide sequence: TGTGCCATCAGTACCTCGGGGGGCAAAGGTGAAAAACTGTTTTTT.

The CDR3 here is CASRTGSLGGDTQYF. The CDR3 nucleotides are TGTGCCAGCAGGACCGGGAGCCTGGGTGGAGATACGCAGTATTTT. The chain recombines TRBV7-2 with TRBJ2-3; TRBD2 might be the D (6 bases). Germline lookup yields CDR1 SGHTA and CDR2 FQGNSA. The germline V and J ends were trimmed by 6 bases and 5 bases, with 18 bases remaining between them. CDR3 size: 15 residues. Variable domain in full (rest from reference TRBV7-2 and TRBJ2-3): GAGVSQSPSNKVTEKGKDVELRCDPISGHTALYWYRQSLGQGLEFLIYFQGNSAPDKSGLPSDRFSAERTGGSVSTLTIQRTQQEDSAVYLCASRTGSLGGDTQYFGPGTRLTVL.

The chain combines TRBV14 with TRBJ2-5; unclear D gene. V was trimmed by 1 base and J by 4 bases, leaving 13 bases between them. The CDR3 is 15 amino acids. Germline CDR1 and CDR2: SGHDN and FVKESK. CDR3 nucleotides: TGTGCCAGCAGCCAAGGCTTGGGAAGAGGAGAGACCCAGTACTTC. Translation gives CASSQGLGRGETQYF.

This chain connects TRBV28 to TRBJ1-5, with 7 positions matching TRBD1. After removal of 4 bases from V and 5 bases from J, the junction contained 11 bases not matched to a gene. CDR1 MDHEN and CDR2 SYDVKM come from the germline V gene. The CDR3 extends over 16 amino acids. CDR3 coding DNA: TGTGCCAGCAGTTCACTAAGACAGGGTAAGCATCAGCCCCAGCATTTT. Protein: CASSSLRQGKHQPQHF.

This chain joins TRBV10-3 and TRBJ1-1; no clear D. V shed 6 bases and J shed 0 bases, with 11 bases lying between them. There are 14 residues in the CDR3. CDR1 ENHRY and CDR2 SYGVKD come from the germline V gene. As DNA, the CDR3 is TGTGCCATCAGCCGATCCGATCTGAACACTGAAGCTTTCTTT. This encodes CAISRSDLNTEAFF.